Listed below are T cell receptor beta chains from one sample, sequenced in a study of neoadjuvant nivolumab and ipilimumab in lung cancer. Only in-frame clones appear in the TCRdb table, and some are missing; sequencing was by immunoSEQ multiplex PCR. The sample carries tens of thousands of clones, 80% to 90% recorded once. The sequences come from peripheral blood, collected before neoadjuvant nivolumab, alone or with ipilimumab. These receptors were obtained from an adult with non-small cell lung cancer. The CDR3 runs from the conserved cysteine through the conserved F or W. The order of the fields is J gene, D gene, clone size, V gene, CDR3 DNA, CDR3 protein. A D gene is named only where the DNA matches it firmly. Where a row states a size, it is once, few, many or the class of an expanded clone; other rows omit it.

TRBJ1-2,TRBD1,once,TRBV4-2,TGTGCCAGCAGCCAAGATTTCGTCGCTTCCCCTCCGGGACAGGGCTCGTATGGCTACACCTTC,CASSQDFVASPPGQGSYGYTF
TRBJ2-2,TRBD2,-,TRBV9,TGTGCCAGCAGCGGTATGTTGGGGACTAGCGGGACAACCTTACGGTCCGGGGAGCTGTTTTTT,CASSGMLGTSGTTLRSGELFF
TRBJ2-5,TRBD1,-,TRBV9,TGTGCCAGCAGCGGGGGACAGGCGGCCCAGTACTTC,CASSGGQAAQYF
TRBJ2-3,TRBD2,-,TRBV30,TGTGCCTGGAGGGCTTCTAGCGGGAGTACAGATACGCAGTATTTT,CAWRASSGSTDTQYF
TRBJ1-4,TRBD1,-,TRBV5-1,TGCGCCAGCAGCTTCCGGGACAGGGTAGAAAAACTGTTTTTT,CASSFRDRVEKLFF
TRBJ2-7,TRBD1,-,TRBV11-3,TGTGCCAGCAGCTCAGCCACAGGGGAAAGCGAGCAGTACTTC,CASSSATGESEQYF
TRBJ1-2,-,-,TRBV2,TGTGCCAGCAGGGAAAACAGCGGAGGGAGCTATGGCTACACCTTC,CASRENSGGSYGYTF
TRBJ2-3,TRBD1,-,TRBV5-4,TGTGCCAGCAGCTTGGATGTGGGACAGGGCGGCACAGATACGCAGTATTTT,CASSLDVGQGGTDTQYF
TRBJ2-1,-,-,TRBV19,TGTGCCAGTAGTATAATCAGCTGGGGTGGGACGTACAATGAGCAGTTCTTC,CASSIISWGGTYNEQFF
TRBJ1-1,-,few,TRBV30,TGTGCCTGGGGACAGCTAAACACTGAAGCTTTCTTT,CAWGQLNTEAFF
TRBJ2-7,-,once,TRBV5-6,TGTGCCAGCAGCGTAATTGCCTCCGAGCAGTACTTC,CASSVIASEQYF
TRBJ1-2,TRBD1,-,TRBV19,TGTGCCAGTACCACGACAGGGGGCTATGGCTACACCTTC,CASTTTGGYGYTF
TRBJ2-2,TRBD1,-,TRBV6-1,TGTGCCAGCAGTGAAGCCGGGACAGGGACCGGGGAGCTGTTTTTT,CASSEAGTGTGELFF
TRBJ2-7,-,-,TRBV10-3,TGTGCACTCCAGGGGAGCTCCTACGAGCAGTACTTC,CALQGSSYEQYF
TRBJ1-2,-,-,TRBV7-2,TGTGCCAGCAGCGAAGACAGGATGCGTGGCTACACCTTC,CASSEDRMRGYTF
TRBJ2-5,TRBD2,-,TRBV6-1,TGTGCCAGCAGCCAGCGGGAGGAAGAGACCCAGTACTTC,CASSQREEETQYF
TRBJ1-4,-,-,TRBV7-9,TGTGCCAGCAGCTTAGGGTTAACTGACGAAAAACTGTTTTTT,CASSLGLTDEKLFF
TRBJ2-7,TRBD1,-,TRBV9,TGTGCCAGCAGCCTTGGACAGGACCTAGCCTACGAGCAGTACTTC,CASSLGQDLAYEQYF
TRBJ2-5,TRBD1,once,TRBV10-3,TGTGCCATCAGTGAAGGGACAGGGGGTACGGAGACCCAGTACTTC,CAISEGTGGTETQYF
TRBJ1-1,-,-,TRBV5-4,TGTGCCAGCAGCTATTTGGACACTGAAGCTTTCTTT,CASSYLDTEAFF
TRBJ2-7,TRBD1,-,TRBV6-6,TGTGCCAGCAGTTACCCAGGGACAGAACCCTACGAGCAGTACTTC,CASSYPGTEPYEQYF
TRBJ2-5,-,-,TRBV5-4,TGTGCCAGCAGCCCAGACCAAGAGACCCAGTACTTC,CASSPDQETQYF
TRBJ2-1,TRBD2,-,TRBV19,TGTGCCAGTAGCCATCCCCCACAACCTAGCGGGAGGGAGAATGAGCAGTTCTTC,CASSHPPQPSGRENEQFF
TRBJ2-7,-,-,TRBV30,TGTGCCTGGAGTGTATACAGCTACGAGCAGTACTTC,CAWSVYSYEQYF
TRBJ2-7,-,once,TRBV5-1,TGCGCCAGCAGCTTGGGGGCGGTAAGGGTTTGGGAGCAGTACTTC,CASSLGAVRVWEQYF
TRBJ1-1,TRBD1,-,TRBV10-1,TGCGCCAGCAGTGGGACAGGGCGTTACACTGAAGCTTTCTTT,CASSGTGRYTEAFF
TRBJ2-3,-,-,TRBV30,TGTGCCTGGAGTGGAGGGGCATCCGATACGCAGTATTTT,CAWSGGASDTQYF
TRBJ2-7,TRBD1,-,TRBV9,TGTGCCAGCAGCTCGGGACAGGGGTATGACGAGCAGTACTTC,CASSSGQGYDEQYF
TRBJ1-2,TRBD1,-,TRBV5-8,TGTGCCAGCAGCTGGGGGGACAGTGATGGCTACACCTTC,CASSWGDSDGYTF
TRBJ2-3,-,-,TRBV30,TGTGCCCGGTCCGGGCAAGGGGGAGGGCCGGGAGATACGCAGTATTTT,CARSGQGGGPGDTQYF
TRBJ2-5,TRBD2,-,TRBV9,TGTGCCAGCAGCGTAGCAGTAGCGGGCTCCCAAGAGACCCAGTACTTC,CASSVAVAGSQETQYF
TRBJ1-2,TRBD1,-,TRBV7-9,TGTGCCAGCAGACCTGACAAGGGGGCCGTGGGGGATGGCTACACCTTC,CASRPDKGAVGDGYTF
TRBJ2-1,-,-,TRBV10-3,TGTGCCATCAGGCCGAGCGGGTCGGAGGCGGGATCGGGAAATGAGCAGTTCTTC,CAIRPSGSEAGSGNEQFF
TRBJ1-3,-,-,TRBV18,TGTGCCAGCTCACCACCAATGGGGCAGGGTGAGAACACCATATATTTT,CASSPPMGQGENTIYF
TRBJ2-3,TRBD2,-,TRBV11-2,TGTGCCAGCAGCTTGGTTAGCGGGCATTCCACAGATACGCAGTATTTT,CASSLVSGHSTDTQYF
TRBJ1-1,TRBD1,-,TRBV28,TGTGCCAGCAGCCTAGGGACAGGGAACACTGAAGCTTTCTTT,CASSLGTGNTEAFF
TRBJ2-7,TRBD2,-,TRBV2,TGTGCCCGCACGGGACTAGCGGGGGTGGAGCAGTACTTC,CARTGLAGVEQYF
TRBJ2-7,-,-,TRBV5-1,TGCGCCAGCAGCTTGCCGGCTGCTGAAAACTACGAGCAGTACTTC,CASSLPAAENYEQYF
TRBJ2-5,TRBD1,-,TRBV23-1,TGCGCCAGCAGTCACGTACAGGGGCTTGGGGAGACCCAGTACTTC,CASSHVQGLGETQYF
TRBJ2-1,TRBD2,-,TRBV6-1,TGTGCCAGTTCCGGGACTAGCGGGAAGAATGAGCAGTTCTTC,CASSGTSGKNEQFF
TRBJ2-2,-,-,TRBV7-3,TGTGCCAGCAGCTTACAGGGGCGGACCGGGGAGCTGTTTTTT,CASSLQGRTGELFF
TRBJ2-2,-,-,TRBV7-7,TGTGCCAGCAGCTTAGAAGGGGTGAACACCGGGGAGCTGTTTTTT,CASSLEGVNTGELFF
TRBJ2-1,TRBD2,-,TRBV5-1,TGCGCCAGCAGATCAACCGGGACTAGCGGATCCTACAATGAGCAGTTCTTC,CASRSTGTSGSYNEQFF
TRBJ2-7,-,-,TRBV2,TGTGCCAGCAGTTCGACTAGTTACGTCTACGAGCAGTACTTC,CASSSTSYVYEQYF
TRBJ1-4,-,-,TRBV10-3,TGTGCCATCAGTGAGTCGACGGGCGAAAAACTGTTTTTT,CAISESTGEKLFF
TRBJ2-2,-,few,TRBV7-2,TGTGCCAGCAGCCCGCGGTTTGCTAGTAAGGTGCTGTTTTTT,CASSPRFASKVLFF
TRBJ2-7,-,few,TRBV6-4,TGTGCCAGCAGTGACTCGACTCGGGACACCTCCTACGAGCAGTACTTC,CASSDSTRDTSYEQYF
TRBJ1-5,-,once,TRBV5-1,TGCGCCAGCAGCTTGGAAGCGGAGCAGCCCCAGCATTTT,CASSLEAEQPQHF